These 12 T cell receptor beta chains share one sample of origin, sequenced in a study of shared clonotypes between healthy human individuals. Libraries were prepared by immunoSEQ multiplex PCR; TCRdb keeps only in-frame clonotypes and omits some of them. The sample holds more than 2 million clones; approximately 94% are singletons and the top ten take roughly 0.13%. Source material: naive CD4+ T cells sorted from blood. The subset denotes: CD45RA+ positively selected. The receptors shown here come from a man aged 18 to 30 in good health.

CDR3 in amino acids: CASSEFGLGAYEQYF. DNA of the CDR3: TGTGCCAGCAGTGAATTTGGTCTCGGGGCCTACGAGCAGTACTTC. The V call is TRBV25-1, the J call TRBJ2-7; a possible D gene is TRBD2 (5 bases). This CDR3 has 15 amino acids. Germline V CDR1 and CDR2: MGHDK, SYGVNS. V was shortened by 1 base and J by 2 bases, with 12 bases between the two germline ends.

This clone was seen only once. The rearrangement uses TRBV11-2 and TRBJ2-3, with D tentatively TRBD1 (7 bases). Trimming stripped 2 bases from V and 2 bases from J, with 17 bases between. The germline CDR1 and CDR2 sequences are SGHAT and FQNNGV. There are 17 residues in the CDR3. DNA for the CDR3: TGTGCCAGCAGCTTAAACTCAGGAGGGGGCAACACAGATACGCAGTATTTT. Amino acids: CASSLNSGGGNTDTQYF.

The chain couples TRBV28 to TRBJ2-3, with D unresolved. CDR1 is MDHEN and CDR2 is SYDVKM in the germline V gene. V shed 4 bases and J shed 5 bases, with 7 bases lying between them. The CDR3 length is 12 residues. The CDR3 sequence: CASSSTQDTQYF. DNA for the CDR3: TGTGCCAGCAGTTCGACACAAGATACGCAGTATTTT.

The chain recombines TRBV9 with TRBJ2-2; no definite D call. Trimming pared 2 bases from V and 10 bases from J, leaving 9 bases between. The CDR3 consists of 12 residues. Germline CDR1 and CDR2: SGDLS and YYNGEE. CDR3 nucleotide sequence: TGTGCCAGCAGCGTCCCCTCAGTGGAGCTGTTTTTT. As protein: CASSVPSVELFF.

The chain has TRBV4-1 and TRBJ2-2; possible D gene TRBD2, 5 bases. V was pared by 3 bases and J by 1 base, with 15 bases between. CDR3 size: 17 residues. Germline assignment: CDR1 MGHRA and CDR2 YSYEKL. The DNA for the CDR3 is TGCGCCAGCAGCCACCTGTTAACCGGGAAGAACACCGGGGAGCTGTTTTTT. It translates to CASSHLLTGKNTGELFF.

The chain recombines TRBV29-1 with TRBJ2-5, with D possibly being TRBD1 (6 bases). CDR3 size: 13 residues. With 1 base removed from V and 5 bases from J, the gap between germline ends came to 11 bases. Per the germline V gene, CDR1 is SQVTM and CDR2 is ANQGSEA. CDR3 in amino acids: CSVEVGGVETQYF. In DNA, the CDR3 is TGCAGCGTTGAAGTTGGGGGCGTGGAGACCCAGTACTTC.

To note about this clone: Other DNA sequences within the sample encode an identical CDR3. CDR3 amino acids: CASSYAGTYEQYF. CDR3 coding DNA: TGTGCCAGCAGTTATGCAGGCACCTACGAGCAGTACTTC. The rearrangement links TRBV6-6 to TRBJ2-7; no clear D. V was trimmed by 3 bases and J by 2 bases, leaving 8 bases between them. CDR3 length: 13 residues. CDR1 MNHNY and CDR2 SVGAGI come from the germline V gene (reference sequence).

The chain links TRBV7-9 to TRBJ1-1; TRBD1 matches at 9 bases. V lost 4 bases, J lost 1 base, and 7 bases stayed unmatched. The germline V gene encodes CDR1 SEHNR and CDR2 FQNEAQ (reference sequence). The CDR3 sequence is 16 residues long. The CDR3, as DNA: TGTGCCAGCAGCTCGCCTACAGGGGGCGCGAACACTGAAGCTTTCTTT. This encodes CASSSPTGGANTEAFF.

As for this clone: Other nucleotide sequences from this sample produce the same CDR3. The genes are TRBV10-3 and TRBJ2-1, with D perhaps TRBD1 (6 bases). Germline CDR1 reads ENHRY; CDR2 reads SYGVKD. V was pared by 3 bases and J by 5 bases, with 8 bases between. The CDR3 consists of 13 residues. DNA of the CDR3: TGTGCCATCAGTGATGGACAGAACAATGAGCAGTTCTTC. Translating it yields CAISDGQNNEQFF.

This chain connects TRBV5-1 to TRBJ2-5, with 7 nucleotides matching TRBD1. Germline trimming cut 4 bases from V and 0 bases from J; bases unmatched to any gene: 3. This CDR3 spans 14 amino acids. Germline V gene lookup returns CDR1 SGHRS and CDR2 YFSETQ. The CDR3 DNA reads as TGCGCCAGCAGCCGGGACAGCAACCAAGAGACCCAGTACTTC. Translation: CASSRDSNQETQYF.

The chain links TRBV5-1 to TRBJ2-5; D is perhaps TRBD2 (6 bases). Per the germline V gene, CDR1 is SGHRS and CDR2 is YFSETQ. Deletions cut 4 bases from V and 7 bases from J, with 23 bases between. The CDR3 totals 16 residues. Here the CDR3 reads CASSPEGPVGSGTQYF. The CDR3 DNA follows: TGCGCCAGCAGCCCGGAGGGCCCGGTTGGCTCTGGGACCCAGTACTTC.

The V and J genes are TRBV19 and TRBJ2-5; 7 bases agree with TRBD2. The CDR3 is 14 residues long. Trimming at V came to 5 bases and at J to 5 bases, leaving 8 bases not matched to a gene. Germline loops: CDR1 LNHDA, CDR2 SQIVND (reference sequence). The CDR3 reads CASSSQGGWETQYF. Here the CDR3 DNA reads TGTGCCAGTAGTTCGCAGGGAGGGTGGGAGACCCAGTACTTC.